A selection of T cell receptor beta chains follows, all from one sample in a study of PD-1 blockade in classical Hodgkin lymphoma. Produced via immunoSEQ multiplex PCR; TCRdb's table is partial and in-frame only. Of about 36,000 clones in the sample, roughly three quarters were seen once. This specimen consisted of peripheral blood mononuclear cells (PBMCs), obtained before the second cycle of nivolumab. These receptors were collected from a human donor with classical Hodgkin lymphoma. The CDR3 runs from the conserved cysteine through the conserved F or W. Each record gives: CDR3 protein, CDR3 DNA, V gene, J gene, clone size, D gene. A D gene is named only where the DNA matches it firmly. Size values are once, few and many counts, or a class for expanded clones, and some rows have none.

CASSLSVPPQGDYTF	TGTGCCAGCAGCTTAAGTGTTCCCCCTCAGGGGGACTACACCTTC	TRBV7-2	TRBJ1-2	-	TRBD1
CASSPQGQSYEQYF	TGTGCCAGCAGCCCACAGGGACAGTCGTACGAGCAGTACTTC	TRBV7-2	TRBJ2-7	many	TRBD1
CASTPGGGKGGNTIYF	TGTGCCAGCACCCCTGGGGGAGGGAAAGGCGGAAACACCATATATTTT	TRBV6-6	TRBJ1-3	-	-
CASSLGQGRWDQPQHF	TGTGCCAGCAGCTTGGGACAGGGGAGGTGGGATCAGCCCCAGCATTTT	TRBV5-5	TRBJ1-5	once	TRBD1
CASSRLAAPEVEQFF	TGTGCCAGTAGTAGACTAGCCGCCCCGGAGGTGGAGCAGTTCTTC	TRBV19	TRBJ2-1	once	TRBD2
CASSLGAVSPTLSYEQYF	TGTGCCAGCAGCTTAGGAGCCGTTTCTCCTACCCTCTCCTACGAGCAGTACTTC	TRBV11-3	TRBJ2-7	-	-
CASSTSGGAQFF	TGTGCCAGCAGCACTAGCGGGGGGGCGCAGTTCTTC	TRBV5-5	TRBJ2-1	-	TRBD2
CASSIRASGGASETQYF	TGTGCCAGTAGTATCAGGGCTAGCGGGGGGGCGTCAGAGACCCAGTACTTC	TRBV19	TRBJ2-5	medium-sized	TRBD2
CASSLGVIANTGELFF	TGCGCCAGCAGCTTGGGAGTTATCGCGAACACCGGGGAGCTGTTTTTT	TRBV5-1	TRBJ2-2	-	-
CASSVGNYGETQYF	TGTGCCAGCAGCGTAGGTAACTATGGAGAGACCCAGTACTTC	TRBV9	TRBJ2-5	once	-
CASSHGASRNTIYF	TGCGCCAGCAGCCACGGAGCCTCGAGAAACACCATATATTTT	TRBV5-1	TRBJ1-3	-	-
CAISATGNTEAFF	TGTGCCATCAGTGCGACAGGGAACACTGAAGCTTTCTTT	TRBV10-3	TRBJ1-1	once	-
CASSSPGTGAETQYF	TGTGCCAGCAGCTCACCCGGGACAGGGGCGGAGACCCAGTACTTC	TRBV7-9	TRBJ2-5	-	TRBD1
CASSPPAQGTQYF	TGTGCCAGCAGCCCCCCAGCTCAGGGGACCCAGTACTTC	TRBV5-5	TRBJ2-5	-	-
CASSRDGTATFYGYTF	TGTGCCAGCAGCCGAGACGGGACAGCCACTTTTTATGGCTACACCTTC	TRBV2	TRBJ1-2	-	TRBD1
CASTKYRGSYEQYF	TGTGCCAGCACCAAGTACAGGGGATCCTACGAGCAGTACTTC	TRBV28	TRBJ2-7	-	TRBD1
CASNIGGETQYF	TGTGCCAGCAATATAGGGGGGGAGACCCAGTACTTC	TRBV2	TRBJ2-5	-	-
CASTLTGYNTEAFF	TGTGCCAGCACCCTGACAGGGTACAACACTGAAGCTTTCTTT	TRBV6-5	TRBJ1-1	few	TRBD1
CASSLKYGASRAGELFF	TGTGCCAGCAGCTTAAAATATGGGGCATCCAGGGCCGGGGAGCTGTTTTTT	TRBV7-2	TRBJ2-2	-	-
CASSQERSPAGAQYF	TGTGCCAGCAGCCAAGAGAGAAGCCCAGCTGGGGCCCAGTACTTC	TRBV4-2	TRBJ2-5	-	-
CASSPGAGVTYNEQFF	TGTGCCAGCAGCCCCGGAGCAGGGGTCACCTACAATGAGCAGTTCTTC	TRBV7-8	TRBJ2-1	-	-
CASRSVSGANVLTF	TGTGCCAGCAGGAGTGTCTCTGGGGCCAACGTCCTGACTTTC	TRBV4-2	TRBJ2-6	-	-
CASSLPTGQWYGTQYF	TGTGCCAGCAGCTTACCTACTGGACAATGGTACGGGACCCAGTACTTC	TRBV7-9	TRBJ2-5	few	-